These 14 T cell receptor beta chains were all obtained from the same sample, sequenced in a study of cytomegalovirus exposure and HLA in healthy donors. 13 Jbeta primers and 60 Vbeta primers were used for the PCR. Assay used: immunoSEQ multiplex PCR; TCRdb lists only in-frame clones, some missing. The repertoire holds about 160,000 clones, roughly four fifths seen once, with roughly 4.5% in the top ten. The sample taken for sequencing was PBMCs. Receptor source: a man between 45 and 60 years old in good health and CMV-seropositive.

The chain has TRBV7-3 and TRBJ2-1, with TRBD2 matching 9 bases. Germline lookup yields CDR1 SGHTA and CDR2 FQGTGA. Trimming cost V 5 bases and J 3 bases; bases outside gene matches: 8. The CDR3 has 16 residues. The CDR3 region has the DNA TGTGCCAGCAGCGGGGTAGGGCGGGAGGGCTACAATGAGCAGTTCTTC. It encodes CASSGVGREGYNEQFF.

This rearrangement joins TRBV30 to TRBJ1-2; tentatively, D is TRBD1 (5 bases). The V gene lost 0 bases and the J gene lost 8 bases, with 16 bases spanning the gap. CDR1 is GTSNPN and CDR2 is SVGIG in the germline V gene (reference sequence). This CDR3 region has 14 residues. The CDR3 spells CAWSVWGETGGYTF. CDR3 in DNA: TGTGCCTGGAGTGTGTGGGGGGAAACGGGAGGCTACACCTTC.

A few counts support this clone. The CDR3 DNA is TGTGCCAGCAGCGCACGGGGGGCTAGGGAGACCCAGTACTTC. The encoded protein is CASSARGARETQYF. The chain links TRBV27 to TRBJ2-5; D possibly corresponds to TRBD2 (7 bases). Trimming stripped 6 bases from V and 5 bases from J, with 16 bases between. The CDR3 is made up of 14 amino acids. Germline-derived CDR1 and CDR2 are MNHEY and SMNVEV (reference sequence).

CDR3 sequence reads: CASVLSGLAGGEQYF. The DNA for the CDR3 is TGTGCCAGCGTCCTATCGGGGCTAGCGGGAGGCGAGCAGTACTTC. The chain employs TRBV28 and TRBJ2-7; 11 nucleotides line up with TRBD2. The trim removed 8 bases at V and 6 bases at J, leaving 12 bases unmatched. The CDR3 sequence is 15 residues long. In germline, CDR1 is MDHEN, CDR2 SYDVKM.

V gene TRBV30 combines with J gene TRBJ2-7; 7 bases are a match to TRBD1. Germline lookup yields CDR1 GTSNPN and CDR2 SVGIG (reference sequence). The CDR3 runs 12 residues. V dropped 5 bases and J dropped 0; count of bases not matched to a gene: 1. CDR3 in amino acids: CAWAGGSYEQYF. DNA of the CDR3: TGTGCCTGGGCAGGGGGCTCCTACGAGCAGTACTTC.

The chain couples TRBV7-3 to TRBJ2-1, with no clear D. From germline, CDR1 is SGHTA and CDR2 FQGTGA. CDR3 length equals 14 residues. Trimming stripped 0 bases from V and 6 bases from J, with 9 bases between. CDR3 protein: CASSLTLPSNEQFF. CDR3 DNA sequence: TGTGCCAGCAGCTTAACACTACCGTCCAATGAGCAGTTCTTC.

There are a few counts of this clone. Here the CDR3 DNA reads TGTGCCTGGAGTTGGACAGGGGTGAACACTGAAGCTTTCTTT. As protein: CAWSWTGVNTEAFF. The rearrangement links TRBV30 to TRBJ1-1; 9 bases line up with TRBD1. This CDR3 is built from 14 residues. The V and J ends lost 2 bases and 0 bases, in that order; junction bases with no gene match: 1. CDR1 is GTSNPN, CDR2 SVGIG, per germline (reference sequence).

The chain recombines TRBV7-8 with TRBJ2-7; TRBD2 matches at 11 bases. This CDR3 is built from 15 residues. Unmatched junction bases numbered 4, after V lost 5 bases and J lost 1 base. The germline gives CDR1 SGHVS, CDR2 FQNEAQ. The CDR3 nucleotides are TGTGCCAGCAGCCAGACTAGCGGGGCTTCCTACGAGCAGTACTTC. It encodes CASSQTSGASYEQYF.

The chain carries TRBV10-3 and TRBJ2-3; D is unresolved. CDR1 and CDR2 (germline): ENHRY, SYGVKD. V lost 0 bases and J 1 base, leaving 5 bases between the germline ends. CDR3 size: 14 residues. The CDR3 spells CAISESFGTDTQYF. The CDR3 coding sequence is TGTGCCATCAGTGAGTCGTTCGGCACAGATACGCAGTATTTT.

The chain uses TRBV5-1 and TRBJ2-2; 8 nucleotides match TRBD2. The CDR3 contains 16 residues. Germline CDR1 reads SGHRS; CDR2 reads YFSETQ. The trim removed 4 bases at V and 1 base at J, leaving 6 bases unmatched. DNA of the CDR3: TGCGCCAGCAGCCCTCGAGCGGGGGAGAACACCGGGGAGCTGTTTTTT. It codes for CASSPRAGENTGELFF.

V usage is TRBV9 and J usage is TRBJ2-7, with 8 bases lining up with TRBD1. The CDR3 is 13 residues long. The germline gives CDR1 SGDLS, CDR2 YYNGEE. Losses at the gene ends were 0 bases for V and 10 bases for J; bases not matched to a gene: 6. CDR3 protein: CASSVEGTGAQYF. DNA of the CDR3: TGTGCCAGCAGCGTAGAGGGGACAGGAGCTCAGTACTTC. Using reference TRBV9 and TRBJ2-7 for the parts outside the CDR3, the full variable domain is DSGVTQTPKHLITATGQRVTLRCSPRSGDLSVYWYQQSLDQGLQFLIQYYNGEERAKGNILERFSAQQFPDLHSELNLSSLELGDSALYFCASSVEGTGAQYFGPGTRLTVT.

The rearrangement uses TRBV7-8 and TRBJ2-2; the match to TRBD2 covers 10 bases. This CDR3 spans 16 amino acids. V shed 3 bases and J 5 bases; nucleotides not matched to a gene: 6. Germline lookup yields CDR1 SGHVS and CDR2 FQNEAQ. CDR3 sequence reads: CASSLGAGGVTGELFF. In DNA, the CDR3 is TGTGCCAGCAGCTTGGGAGCGGGAGGGGTGACCGGGGAGCTGTTTTTT.

V usage is TRBV5-1 and J usage is TRBJ1-1; 10 nucleotides line up with TRBD1. CDR1 is SGHRS, CDR2 YFSETQ, per germline. The trim removed 4 bases at V and 0 bases at J, leaving 3 bases unmatched. CDR3 length equals 15 residues. The CDR3 nucleotides are TGCGCCAGCAGCGCGGGACAGGGGTTGAACACTGAAGCTTTCTTT. Its protein product is CASSAGQGLNTEAFF.

The chain uses TRBV4-2 and TRBJ1-1, with a weak D call TRBD1 (5 bases). CDR1 LGHNA and CDR2 YNFKEQ come from the germline V gene. V was cut by 1 base and J by 2 bases, with 20 bases left in between. The CDR3 totals 18 residues. The chain's CDR3 is CASSQVLTGSTPNTEAFF. The DNA of the CDR3 is TGTGCCAGCAGCCAAGTCCTTACAGGCAGCACACCAAACACTGAAGCTTTCTTT.